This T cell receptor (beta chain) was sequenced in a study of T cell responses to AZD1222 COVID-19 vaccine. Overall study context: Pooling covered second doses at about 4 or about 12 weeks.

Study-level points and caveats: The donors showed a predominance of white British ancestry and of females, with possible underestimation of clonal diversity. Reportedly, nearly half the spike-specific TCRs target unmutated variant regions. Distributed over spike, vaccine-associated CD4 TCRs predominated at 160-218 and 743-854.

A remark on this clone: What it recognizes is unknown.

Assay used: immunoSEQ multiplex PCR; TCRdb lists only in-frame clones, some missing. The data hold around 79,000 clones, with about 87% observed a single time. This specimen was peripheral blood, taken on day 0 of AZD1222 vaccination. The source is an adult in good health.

The CDR3 protein is CASSRSTLAGGDNEQFF. The CDR3, as DNA: TGCGCCAGCAGCCGATCAACCCTAGCGGGGGGGGACAATGAGCAGTTCTTC. The chain uses TRBV4-3 and TRBJ2-1; 12 bases fit TRBD2. The CDR3 spans 17 residues. V trimming: 4 bases; J trimming: 5 bases; junction bases outside the gene matches: 9. Germline V gives CDR1 LGHNA, CDR2 YSLEER.